This paragraph covers one TCR beta chain sequence. Its antigen is unidentified. This specimen comes from a study of PD-1 blockade in classical Hodgkin lymphoma. Findings and caveats of the study: Baseline diversity resembling that of newly diagnosed patients was seen in complete responders.

With no exception, relapse followed autologous stem cell transplantation in all patients, and brentuximab vedotin exposure varied. The CDR3 loop spans 11 amino acids. V was shortened by 6 bases and J by 3 bases, with 9 bases between the two germline ends. CDR1 DFQATT and CDR2 SNEGSKA come from the germline V gene (reference sequence). TCRdb's table, derived via immunoSEQ multiplex PCR, lists solely in-frame clones and lacks some. The data hold tens of thousands of clones, with roughly 89% observed a single time. The genes are TRBV20-1 and TRBJ2-7; D uncertain. Sequencing was performed on peripheral blood mononuclear cells (PBMCs), taken before the second cycle of nivolumab. This clonotype originated in a human donor with classical Hodgkin lymphoma. In nucleotides, the CDR3 is TGCAGTGCCCCCAGCCGCTACGAGCAGTACTTC. Translating gives CSAPSRYEQYF.